The sequence of this T cell receptor beta chain was determined in a study of human T cells and chemical hapten exposure. Overall study: For sensitization, 2% DPC was applied to a 2 cm by 2 cm patch of upper inner arm skin. While the approximately 25-week study was under way, patients received diphenylcyclopropenone on the scalp every week.

This clonotype was seen repeatedly, ten times or more. The CDR3 covers 14 residues. The V and J ends lost 8 bases and 6 bases respectively, with 16 bases between them. Germline CDR1 and CDR2: WSHSY and SAAADI. This sample's time point: pre-sensitization, week 0. Treatment described: therapeutic diphenylcyclopropenone sensitization with weekly scalp DPC. Suited to DPC and affected by alopecia, the donors ranged from 18 to 70 years old. TCRdb used MiXCR to reprocess the RACE reads, holding one entry per CDR3 protein. The sample lists tens of thousands of distinct CDR3 sequences; 6.5% to 8% were seen once.

Here the sequenced sample was whole blood, taken in connection with sensitization to the hapten diphenylcyclopropenone (DPC). This receptor was identified in a woman aged 45-59 years with alopecia areata. Some clones in this sample may be carry-over from other donors' samples. The rearrangement links TRBV10-2 to TRBJ2-2, with D tentatively TRBD1 or TRBD2 (6 bases each). The CDR3 bases are TGCGCCAGCTTTGGGGGGCCCAGCCCCGGGGAGCTGTTTTTT. Residues: CASFGGPSPGELFF.